The 31 T cell receptor beta chains presented below share a single source sample, sequenced in a study of blood T cell repertoires in COVID-19 (dated by TCRdb to 2018 to 2021). Libraries came from the immunoSEQ multiplex PCR assay. TCRdb holds this immuneACCESS table with in-frame rearrangements only. Some clones are missing; in checked studies, unresolved V genes explain under half, and the rest has no known cause. This sample has approximately 300,000 clones in its table, and roughly 85% of those were observed once. In total, the top ten clones hold under 2% of the sample. Sequencing was performed on PBMCs or T cells enriched from blood (not recorded which). The receptors originated from a woman aged 25 to 45 who had been exposed to COVID-19.

The chain uses TRBV18 and TRBJ2-1; 7 bases agree with TRBD2. CDR1 is KGHSH and CDR2 is LQKENI in the germline V gene. V gave up 4 bases and J gave up 1 base; unmatched junction bases: 7. This CDR3 is 16 amino acids long. The CDR3 here is CASSRTSESSYNEQFF. The CDR3 DNA reads as TGTGCCAGCTCACGAACTAGCGAATCATCCTACAATGAGCAGTTCTTC.

CDR3 bases: TGTGCCACCAGTCCCAACGGGGAGGAACTGTTTTTT. The encoded protein is CATSPNGEELFF. V is TRBV24-1 and J is TRBJ1-4; D is ambiguous. This CDR3 comprises 12 residues. Trimming removed 6 bases from V and 12 bases from J, with 13 bases in between. Germline V gene data show CDR1 as KGHDR and CDR2 as SFDVKD.

This chain connects TRBV27 to TRBJ2-3; maybe TRBD1 (5 bases). V lost 3 bases and J 2 bases, leaving 9 bases between the germline ends. This CDR3 comprises 14 residues. Per germline, CDR1 MNHEY and CDR2 SMNVEV (reference sequence). The CDR3: CASSLGRATDTQYF. CDR3 nucleotide sequence: TGTGCCAGCAGTTTGGGCAGGGCCACAGATACGCAGTATTTT.

The chain joins TRBV27 to TRBJ2-4, with a possible D match to TRBD2 (5 bases). The length of the CDR3 is 13 residues. The germline V and J ends were trimmed by 3 bases and 7 bases, with 10 bases remaining between them. Germline CDR1 reads MNHEY; CDR2 reads SMNVEV (reference sequence). This CDR3 is CASSFLGGNIQYF. Here the CDR3 DNA reads TGTGCCAGCAGTTTCCTGGGCGGGAACATTCAGTACTTC.

Details on this clone: Sequence at one end of the junction differs from germline and may be a read error. This sequence joins TRBV11-3 and TRBJ2-7; 7 bases align to TRBD2. CDR1 is SGHNT, CDR2 YENEEA, per germline. The CDR3 is 14 amino acids. The CDR3 DNA reads as TGTGCCAGCAGCAGAGGGAGGGCCTCCAACGAGCAGTACTTC. It specifies CASSRGRASNEQYF.

The genes are TRBV30 and TRBJ2-1; 7 bases fit TRBD1. Losses at the gene ends were 3 bases for V and 3 bases for J; bases not matched to a gene: 11. This CDR3 contains 16 residues. Per germline, CDR1 GTSNPN and CDR2 SVGIG (reference sequence). The CDR3 loop reads CAWRSNWWDSYNEQFF. CDR3 bases: TGTGCCTGGAGGAGTAATTGGTGGGACAGCTACAATGAGCAGTTCTTC.

The chain links TRBV5-4 to TRBJ2-2; 8 positions agree with TRBD1. Germline CDR1 SGHNT, CDR2 YYREEE (reference sequence). CDR3 length equals 15 residues. With 4 bases clipped from V and 4 bases from J, the junction kept 6 bases outside the gene matches. The CDR3 coding sequence is TGTGCCAGCAGCCAAGACAGGGGAGGCACCGGGGAGCTGTTTTTT. Translation gives CASSQDRGGTGELFF.

The genes are TRBV28 and TRBJ2-4; a weak D match, TRBD1 (5 bases). The germline V gene has CDR1 MDHEN and CDR2 SYDVKM. This CDR3 is 14 amino acids long. Trimming cost V 3 bases and J 5 bases, with 11 bases left between them. The CDR3 protein is CASSLGQVQNIQYF. The CDR3 DNA sequence: TGTGCCAGCAGTTTGGGGCAGGTGCAAAACATTCAGTACTTC.

This rearrangement joins TRBV13 to TRBJ2-1; tentatively, D is TRBD1 (6 bases). CDR3 length equals 13 residues. V gave up 2 bases and J gave up 5 bases, with 7 bases separating them. Per germline, CDR1 PRHDT and CDR2 FYEKMQ (reference sequence). The CDR3 DNA reads as TGTGCCAGCAGCTTAAACAGGGACAATGAGCAGTTCTTC. The encoded protein is CASSLNRDNEQFF.

The J gene is TRBJ2-1, the V gene TRBV10-2; the D is unclear. Germline V CDR1 and CDR2: WSHSY, SAAADI. CDR3 length: 15 residues. V shed 3 bases and J shed 6 bases, with 15 bases lying between them. Here the CDR3 reads CASSEIGGVLNEQFF. DNA for the CDR3: TGCGCCAGCAGTGAAATTGGCGGAGTACTCAATGAGCAGTTCTTC.

V and J are TRBV2 and TRBJ1-3; 7 bases line up with TRBD1. The V segment lost 4 bases and the J segment 2 bases; nucleotides outside the gene matches: 8. The CDR3 is 16 amino acids. Germline CDR1 reads SNHLY; CDR2 reads FYNNEI. The DNA for the CDR3 is TGTGCCAGCAGTGTTCCGGGACAGAAAGCTGGAAACACCATATATTTT. Its protein product is CASSVPGQKAGNTIYF.

J is TRBJ1-2 and V is TRBV5-1; D possibly corresponds to TRBD1 (5 bases). CDR3 length: 15 amino acids. Per the germline V gene, CDR1 is SGHRS and CDR2 is YFSETQ. V lost 5 bases and J 0 bases, leaving 14 bases between the germline ends. The CDR3 DNA reads as TGCGCCAGCAGTCCAGACAGACCCCCTAACTATGGCTACACCTTC. It encodes CASSPDRPPNYGYTF.

This chain links TRBV15 with TRBJ2-6; TRBD2 might be the D (6 bases). The CDR3 length is 18 residues. V was pared by 3 bases and J by 0 bases, with 15 bases between. CDR1 is LNHNV, CDR2 YYDKDF, per germline (reference sequence). In DNA, the CDR3 is TGTGCCACCAGCAGTTTTCCCTGGAGGGGCTCTGGGGCCAACGTCCTGACTTTC. Translated: CATSSFPWRGSGANVLTF.

This sequence joins TRBV27 and TRBJ2-1; 7 positions match TRBD2. The CDR3 consists of 15 residues. Per germline, CDR1 MNHEY and CDR2 SMNVEV (reference sequence). The V segment lost 2 bases and the J segment 4 bases; nucleotides outside the gene matches: 5. The CDR3 DNA reads as TGTGCCAGCAGTTTAGACGGCGGGAGTTACAATGAGCAGTTCTTC. Its protein product is CASSLDGGSYNEQFF.

This clone appeared once. The V call is TRBV7-8, the J call TRBJ2-5, with 11 bases matching TRBD2. The CDR3 runs 18 residues. Germline trimming cut 5 bases from V and 5 bases from J; bases unmatched to any gene: 16. CDR1 is SGHVS, CDR2 FQNEAQ, per germline. Written as DNA, the CDR3 is TGTGCCAGCAGCCGAAGAAAAATAGCGGGAGGGCCTTTGGAGACCCAGTACTTC. Its translation: CASSRRKIAGGPLETQYF.

This sequence joins TRBV6-5 and TRBJ1-6; the D is unclear. Germline-derived CDR1 and CDR2 are MNHEY and SVGAGI. Trimming cost V 6 bases and J 7 bases, with 16 bases left between them. This CDR3 has 15 residues. CDR3 bases: TGTGCCAGCAGCCTAGTTCAATCCCCGAATTCACCCCTCCACTTT. It encodes CASSLVQSPNSPLHF.

The chain links TRBV6-1 to TRBJ1-2; tentatively, D is TRBD1 (6 bases). Germline CDR1 and CDR2: MNHNS and SASEGT. This CDR3 contains 14 residues. V shed 2 bases and J shed 4 bases, with 11 bases lying between them. The chain's CDR3 is CASSEKTGSYGYTF. DNA for the CDR3: TGTGCCAGCAGTGAAAAAACAGGGAGCTATGGCTACACCTTC.

This chain joins TRBV7-9 and TRBJ1-6, with a tentative D call TRBD1 (6 bases). Germline lookup yields CDR1 SEHNR and CDR2 FQNEAQ (reference sequence). The CDR3 runs 14 residues. Between the trimmed V and J ends, which lost 2 bases and 10 bases, there was a span of 12 bases. The CDR3: CASSLRQEGSPLHF. As DNA, the CDR3 is TGTGCCAGCAGCTTACGACAGGAAGGATCACCCCTCCACTTT.

The chain uses TRBV28 and TRBJ2-3; 7 nucleotides align to TRBD2. V gave up 5 bases and J gave up 0 bases; unmatched junction bases: 5. Germline loops: CDR1 MDHEN, CDR2 SYDVKM. The CDR3 loop spans 15 amino acids. As DNA, the CDR3 is TGTGCCAGCAGTATCAATAGCGGGAGCACAGATACGCAGTATTTT. This encodes CASSINSGSTDTQYF.

V usage is TRBV4-2 and J usage is TRBJ2-2; 9 bases fit TRBD1. Per the germline V gene, CDR1 is LGHNA and CDR2 is YNFKEQ. Germline trimming cut 0 bases from V and 0 bases from J; bases unmatched to any gene: 5. There are 18 residues in the CDR3. The chain's CDR3 is CASSQDPRTGANTGELFF. For the CDR3, the DNA is TGTGCCAGCAGCCAAGATCCCAGGACAGGGGCGAACACCGGGGAGCTGTTTTTT.

The rearrangement joins TRBV15 to TRBJ1-5; maybe TRBD1 (6 bases). V gave up 4 bases and J gave up 4 bases, with 14 bases separating them. The germline V gene encodes CDR1 LNHNV and CDR2 YYDKDF (reference sequence). This CDR3 region has 15 residues. CDR3 region: CATSKDRTNNQPQHF. The CDR3 DNA is TGTGCCACCAGCAAGGACAGAACCAATAATCAGCCCCAGCATTTT.

The chain carries TRBV4-1 and TRBJ2-2, with D unclear. V lost 1 base and J lost 5, with 8 bases in between. The germline gives CDR1 MGHRA, CDR2 YSYEKL. This CDR3 spans 14 amino acids. The chain's CDR3 is CASSQVPGTGELFF. The CDR3 region has the DNA TGCGCCAGCAGCCAAGTTCCCGGTACCGGGGAGCTGTTTTTT.

This chain connects TRBV3-1 (or the pseudogene TRBV3-2) to TRBJ1-1; maybe TRBD1 (5 bases). This CDR3 contains 14 residues. The V gene lost 1 base and the J gene lost 5 bases, with 11 bases spanning the gap. The V gene's germline CDR1 is LGHDT and CDR2 YNNKEL (reference sequence). CDR3 loop: CASSQAGQGTEAFF. The CDR3 bases are TGTGCCAGCAGCCAAGCGGGCCAGGGAACTGAAGCTTTCTTT.

The chain joins TRBV5-1 to TRBJ2-1; TRBD2 aligns across 7 bases. CDR1 is SGHRS and CDR2 is YFSETQ in the germline V gene. This CDR3 comprises 14 residues. V lost 2 bases and J lost 7; bases outside the gene matches: 6. In nucleotides, the CDR3 is TGCGCCAGCAGCTTTGGCGGGGGACCAAATGAGCAGTTCTTC. Protein sequence: CASSFGGGPNEQFF.

The chain combines TRBV5-6 with TRBJ2-1; no clear D. The CDR3 spans 11 residues. Trimming pared 2 bases from V and 10 bases from J, leaving 7 bases between. The germline CDR1 and CDR2 sequences are SGHDT and YYEEEE. The CDR3 is CASSFTHEQFF. In DNA form, the CDR3 reads TGTGCCAGCAGCTTTACTCACGAGCAGTTCTTC.

The chain has TRBV23-1 and TRBJ1-2; 12 nucleotides agree with TRBD1. TRBV23-1 is identified as an open reading frame with a role that is uncertain. This CDR3 comprises 17 residues. Unmatched junction bases numbered 10, after V lost 1 base and J lost 7 bases. Written as DNA, the CDR3 is TGCGCCAGCAGTCAATGGTACGGGGACAGGGGGCCGGGTGGCTACACCTTC. Its translation: CASSQWYGDRGPGGYTF.

The V call is TRBV4-1, the J call TRBJ2-2; 9 bases map to TRBD2. In germline, CDR1 is MGHRA, CDR2 YSYEKL. J lost 1 base, V lost 4 bases, and 7 bases had no gene match. This CDR3 is built from 17 residues. The DNA for the CDR3 is TGCGCCAGCAGCCGCCAAGCGGGGGGTCTGAACACCGGGGAGCTGTTTTTT. This translates into CASSRQAGGLNTGELFF.

In this sample, this clone turned up once. This chain connects TRBV9 to TRBJ2-5; 10 bases map to TRBD1. The CDR3 spans 16 residues. Trimming took 4 bases from V and 5 from J; bases not matched to a gene: 11. The V gene's germline CDR1 is SGDLS and CDR2 YYNGEE. This CDR3 reads CASSSRDRGSGETQYF. CDR3 nucleotides: TGTGCCAGCAGCTCCCGGGACAGGGGTTCCGGGGAGACCCAGTACTTC.

The V gene is TRBV28, the J gene TRBJ1-6; D is possibly TRBD1 (5 bases). The CDR3 runs to 18 residues. V lost 5 bases to trimming and J lost 7 bases, with 24 bases between them. Germline V gene lookup returns CDR1 MDHEN and CDR2 SYDVKM. In nucleotides, the CDR3 is TGTGCCAGCAGTCACCCCTTTTTCAGGGAGCGGGGGAATTCACCCCTCCACTTT. Protein: CASSHPFFRERGNSPLHF.

The DNA of the CDR3 is TGTGCCACCAGTGATGCGACTAGCGGGGACTTAGCCAAAAACATTCAGTACTTC. Translation gives CATSDATSGDLAKNIQYF. The genes are TRBV24-1 and TRBJ2-4; 11 bases fit TRBD2. Trimming took 3 bases from V and 0 from J; bases not matched to a gene: 6. The CDR3 spans 18 residues. Germline-derived CDR1 and CDR2 are KGHDR and SFDVKD.

This clone was seen a handful of times. This sequence joins TRBV12-5 and TRBJ2-3; 9 nucleotides line up with TRBD2. V lost 1 base to trimming and J lost 2 bases; unmatched junction nucleotides: 4. The CDR3 length is 16 residues. Germline V lookup: CDR1 LGHNT, CDR2 FRNRAP. The DNA for the CDR3 is TGTGCTAGTGGTTTGGCTAGCGGGGCCACCACAGATACGCAGTATTTT. It translates to CASGLASGATTDTQYF.